This TCR beta chain was retrieved from a study of blood T cell repertoires in COVID-19. Generated by immunoSEQ multiplex PCR, the TCRdb table keeps only in-frame clones and is missing some. The sample lists about 74,000 clones; roughly 88% were seen once. V was pared by 2 bases and J by 7 bases, with 7 bases of the junction left unmatched. Germline V lookup: CDR1 WNHNN, CDR2 SYGVQD (reference sequence). CDR3 length: 15 residues. The receptor comes from a woman older than 75 with active or convalescent COVID-19. This chain links TRBV10-1 with TRBJ2-1; 8 positions agree with TRBD1. Sequencing was performed on peripheral blood. CDR3 sequence: CASSETRTGINEQFF. The CDR3 DNA is TGCGCCAGCAGTGAGACACGGACAGGGATAAATGAGCAGTTCTTC.